This T cell receptor beta chain was observed in a study of cytomegalovirus exposure and HLA in healthy donors. The PCR employed 60 Vbeta primers together with 13 Jbeta primers. The data were produced by immunoSEQ multiplex PCR, yet TCRdb's version contains in-frame clones alone and is incomplete. The sample's table shows roughly 150,000 clones. About this clone: Its specificity is not known.

Findings of the study overall: The Asian-associated ancestry cluster reportedly had fewer N-insertions than the approximately 650-donor mean in a later analysis. According to a later analysis, most TCR beta chains associated with CMV appeared HLA-restricted.

Trimming removed 1 base from V and 1 base from J; junction bases left unmatched: 6. Germline V CDR1 and CDR2: MDHEN, SYDVKM. The CDR3 spans 17 residues. Donors were ostensibly healthy at sampling, although undocumented immune exposures were probable. Input material: PBMCs. The chain joins TRBV28 to TRBJ2-5; 10 nucleotides line up with TRBD2. This TCR came from a woman aged 50 to 60 in good health and CMV-seronegative. CDR3 bases: TGTGCCAGCAGTTTATCGACTAGCGGGCGCTTCCAAGAGACCCAGTACTTC. Protein: CASSLSTSGRFQETQYF. Together with reference TRBV28 and TRBJ2-5, the CDR3 gives the full variable domain: DVKVTQSSRYLVKRTGEKVFLECVQDMDHENMFWYRQDPGLGLRLIYFSYDVKMKEKGDIPEGYSVSREKKERFSLILESASTNQTSMYLCASSLSTSGRFQETQYFGPGTRLLVL.